This TCR beta chain was profiled in a study of blood T cell repertoires in COVID-19. The CDR3 extends over 14 amino acids. The V and J ends lost 1 base and 4 bases respectively, with 9 bases between them. The germline V gene encodes CDR1 SGHNT and CDR2 YENEEA. Regarding this clone: This sample also contains other DNA sequences that code for the same CDR3.

Generated by immunoSEQ multiplex PCR, the TCRdb table keeps only in-frame clones and is missing some. Of about 220,000 clones listed, over 80% are singletons. The clonotype comes from a woman aged 40 to 50 who had recovered from COVID-19. This chain links TRBV11-3 with TRBJ2-3; D gene ambiguous. Input material: PBMCs or T cells enriched from blood (not recorded which). The CDR3 is CASSLGLASDTQYF. CDR3 DNA sequence: TGTGCCAGCAGCTTAGGTTTGGCCTCAGATACGCAGTATTTT.